The 30 T cell receptor beta chains below come from one sample, sequenced in a study of shared clonotypes between healthy human individuals. Here immunoSEQ multiplex PCR was the method, and the copy in TCRdb shows in-frame clones only, minus some. Of 500,000 or so clones listed, 95% to 97% were seen once; the top ten hold about 0.06%. Sequencing used naive CD4+ T cells sorted from blood. Subset in this sample: CD45RA+ positively selected. These receptors originate from a woman aged 30 to 39 in good health.

This chain joins TRBV5-8 and TRBJ2-5, with unresolved D. The CDR3 is 11 residues long. The germline V gene encodes CDR1 SGHTS and CDR2 YDEGEE. The ends were cut back, 0 bases at V and 8 bases at J, with 5 bases in the middle. Here the CDR3 reads CASSLGGTQYF. CDR3 bases: TGTGCCAGCAGCTTGGGGGGTACCCAGTACTTC.

J is TRBJ2-1 and V is TRBV27; perhaps TRBD2 as D (5 bases). Per germline, CDR1 MNHEY and CDR2 SMNVEV (reference sequence). V shed 2 bases and J shed 12 bases, with 17 bases lying between them. CDR3 length: 14 residues. CDR3 sequence: CASSLTWSGIGQFF. As DNA, the CDR3 is TGTGCCAGCAGTTTAACTTGGTCGGGAATTGGGCAGTTCTTC.

CDR3 bases: TGTGCCAGCAGAAATCAACCCTACGAGCAGTACTTC. This codes for CASRNQPYEQYF. J is TRBJ2-7 and V is TRBV28; D ambiguous. CDR1 MDHEN and CDR2 SYDVKM come from the germline V gene. The CDR3 is 12 residues long. V gave up 6 bases and J gave up 2 bases, with 8 bases separating them.

The chain combines TRBV19 with TRBJ1-2; a possible D gene is TRBD1 (5 bases). The germline V and J ends were trimmed by 5 bases and 10 bases, with 20 bases remaining between them. CDR1 and CDR2 from the germline V gene are LNHDA and SQIVND (reference sequence). The CDR3 extends over 14 amino acids. CDR3: CASSARRDGRSYTF. The DNA for the CDR3 is TGTGCCAGTAGTGCGCGCCGGGACGGAAGATCCTACACCTTC.

V is TRBV27 and J is TRBJ2-7; D ambiguous. V was trimmed by 2 bases and J by 4 bases, leaving 15 bases between them. The germline gives CDR1 MNHEY, CDR2 SMNVEV (reference sequence). The CDR3 consists of 15 residues. The CDR3 bases are TGTGCCAGCAGTTTAGATAGGACCCGCGGATACGAGCAGTACTTC. Translated, it gives CASSLDRTRGYEQYF.

The V and J genes are TRBV18 and TRBJ2-6; D possibly matches TRBD1 or TRBD2 (6 bases each). Germline loops: CDR1 KGHSH, CDR2 LQKENI. This CDR3 has 15 amino acids. Between the trimmed V and J ends, which lost 6 bases and 2 bases, there was a span of 11 bases. The CDR3 coding sequence is TGTGCCAGCTCGCGGGACAACCCTGGGGCCAACGTCCTGACTTTC. Protein product: CASSRDNPGANVLTF.

The chain employs TRBV7-7 and TRBJ2-1; D is ambiguous. V was pared by 4 bases and J by 5 bases, with 12 bases between. The germline V gene encodes CDR1 SSHAT and CDR2 FNYEAQ (reference sequence). The CDR3 sequence is 14 residues long. This chain's CDR3 is CASSYSGLNNEQFF. The CDR3 bases are TGTGCCAGCAGCTACTCGGGCCTAAACAATGAGCAGTTCTTC. Using reference TRBV7-7 and TRBJ2-1 for the parts outside the CDR3, the full variable domain is GAGVSQSPRYKVTKRGQDVTLRCDPISSHATLYWYQQALGQGPEFLTYFNYEAQPDKSGLPSDRFSAERPEGSISTLTIQRTEQRDSAMYRCASSYSGLNNEQFFGPGTRLTVL.

In its sample, this clone was seen once. The chain joins TRBV7-2 to TRBJ1-4; no clear D. CDR3 size: 13 residues. CDR1 and CDR2 from the germline V gene are SGHTA and FQGNSA. Trimming shortened V by 6 bases and J by 5 bases, and 10 bases separated the two germline ends. CDR3 loop: CASRLAKNEKLFF. The CDR3 DNA reads as TGTGCCAGCAGGCTCGCGAAGAATGAAAAACTGTTTTTT.

The rearrangement uses TRBV10-1 and TRBJ2-1; D possibly corresponds to TRBD1 (5 bases). Germline assignment: CDR1 WNHNN and CDR2 SYGVQD (reference sequence). The CDR3 length is 13 residues. V lost 4 bases, J lost 8 bases, and 12 bases lay in between. The CDR3: CASSASGLDEQFF. In DNA form, the CDR3 reads TGCGCCAGCAGTGCCTCAGGGTTGGATGAGCAGTTCTTC.

The chain recombines TRBV14 with TRBJ2-5, with D maybe TRBD2 (5 bases). Gene TRBJ2-7 matches the end of the DNA better, so the J call may be wrong. Germline CDR1 is SGHDN and CDR2 is FVKESK. The CDR3 spans 13 residues. DNA of the CDR3: TGTGCCAGCAGCCCCAGCGGAGCCTACGAGCAGTACTTC. The encoded protein is CASSPSGAYEQYF.

This chain connects TRBV10-1 to TRBJ2-1; 9 bases align to TRBD1. This CDR3 region has 14 residues. The V gene's germline CDR1 is WNHNN and CDR2 SYGVQD (reference sequence). Unmatched junction bases numbered 8, after V lost 6 bases and J lost 8 bases. CDR3 nucleotide sequence: TGCGCCAGCAGACCGGGACAGGGTATCGATGAGCAGTTCTTC. It codes for CASRPGQGIDEQFF.

The rearrangement links TRBV20-1 to TRBJ2-7; unclear D gene. Per germline, CDR1 DFQATT and CDR2 SNEGSKA (reference sequence). The CDR3 has 11 amino acids. The V end lost 6 bases, the J end lost 4 bases, and 10 bases lay between the germline ends. CDR3 nucleotides: TGCAGTGCCTGGGTTGGGTACGAGCAGTACTTC. This encodes CSAWVGYEQYF.

This clone was seen just once. The chain carries TRBV7-3 and TRBJ2-7; weak D call: TRBD2 (6 bases). The CDR3 is made up of 12 amino acids. V was cut by 4 bases and J by 6 bases, with 10 bases left in between. Per the germline V gene, CDR1 is SGHTA and CDR2 is FQGTGA. Written as DNA, the CDR3 is TGTGCCAGCAGCTCTATGGGGGGCGAGCAGTACTTC. Translating gives CASSSMGGEQYF. Combining the CDR3 with reference TRBV7-3 and TRBJ2-7 gives the whole variable domain GAGVSQTPSNKVTEKGKYVELRCDPISGHTALYWYRQSLGQGPEFLIYFQGTGAADDSGLPNDRFFAVRPEGSVSTLKIQRTERGDSAVYLCASSSMGGEQYFGPGTRLTVT.

A single count supports this clone. V gene TRBV6-6 combines with J gene TRBJ2-3; 10 bases fit TRBD2. V was pared by 6 bases and J by 2 bases, with 5 bases of the junction left unmatched. CDR3 length equals 15 residues. The germline gives CDR1 MNHNY, CDR2 SVGAGI (reference sequence). In nucleotides, the CDR3 is TGTGCCAGCAGCCTACTAGCGGGATCCACAGATACGCAGTATTTT. It specifies CASSLLAGSTDTQYF.

V gene TRBV5-1 combines with J gene TRBJ1-3; possibly TRBD1 for D (6 bases). The length of the CDR3 is 14 residues. Germline CDR1 is SGHRS and CDR2 is YFSETQ. Trimming removed 5 bases from V and 0 bases from J, with 9 bases in between. CDR3 in DNA: TGCGCCAGCAGAGACAGGCGCTCTGGAAACACCATATATTTT. This codes for CASRDRRSGNTIYF. Drawing the rest from reference TRBV5-1 and TRBJ1-3, the complete variable domain is KAGVTQTPRYLIKTRGQQVTLSCSPISGHRSVSWYQQTPGQGLQFLFEYFSETQRNKGNFPGRFSGRQFSNSRSEMNVSTLELGDSALYLCASRDRRSGNTIYFGEGSWLTVV.

The rearrangement links TRBV28 to TRBJ1-4; weak D call: TRBD1 (6 bases). There are 15 residues in the CDR3. Germline-derived CDR1 and CDR2 are MDHEN and SYDVKM. Trimming removed 4 bases from V and 3 bases from J, with 12 bases in between. The CDR3: CASSWRGLANEKLFF. In nucleotides, the CDR3 is TGTGCCAGCAGTTGGAGGGGGTTAGCTAATGAAAAACTGTTTTTT.

This sequence joins TRBV4-1 and TRBJ1-6, with D uncertain. CDR1 is MGHRA, CDR2 YSYEKL, per germline. The germline V and J ends were trimmed by 0 bases and 9 bases, with 18 bases remaining between them. The CDR3 totals 17 residues. This CDR3 is CASSQDRGLLRSSPLHF. The CDR3 bases are TGCGCCAGCAGCCAAGATCGAGGGCTCCTAAGGAGTTCACCCCTCCACTTT.

The V and J genes are TRBV28 and TRBJ2-5, with D possibly being TRBD1 (5 bases). CDR3 length: 13 amino acids. V was shortened by 6 bases and J by 1 base, with 9 bases between the two germline ends. Germline values: CDR1 MDHEN, CDR2 SYDVKM. CDR3 region: CASRSQGQETQYF. Here the CDR3 DNA reads TGTGCCAGCAGATCGCAGGGCCAAGAGACCCAGTACTTC.

The V call is TRBV15, the J call TRBJ1-1; a weak D match, TRBD1 (5 bases). The CDR3 sequence is 16 residues long. The germline V gene encodes CDR1 LNHNV and CDR2 YYDKDF (reference sequence). V was trimmed by 0 bases and J by 11 bases, leaving 22 bases between them. The CDR3 DNA reads as TGTGCCACCAGCAGAGATTCGGGGCAGGGTGGTGCACGGGCTTTCTTT. Its translation: CATSRDSGQGGARAFF.

The chain has TRBV4-1 and TRBJ2-1, with 9 nucleotides matching TRBD2. Germline V gene sequence: CDR1 MGHRA, CDR2 YSYEKL. With 4 bases clipped from V and 6 bases from J, the junction kept 13 bases outside the gene matches. This CDR3 spans 17 amino acids. CDR3 in amino acids: CASSPPYREAGGNEQFF. The CDR3, as DNA: TGCGCCAGCAGCCCGCCTTACCGGGAAGCGGGAGGCAATGAGCAGTTCTTC.

The chain employs TRBV7-2 and TRBJ2-5; D is uncertain. This CDR3 comprises 12 residues. With 1 base removed from V and 5 bases from J, the gap between germline ends came to 5 bases. Germline V CDR1 and CDR2: SGHTA, FQGNSA. CDR3 region: CASSLGMETQYF. The CDR3 DNA follows: TGTGCCAGCAGCTTAGGTATGGAGACCCAGTACTTC. Based on the CDR3 plus reference TRBV7-2 and TRBJ2-5, the full variable domain is GAGVSQSPSNKVTEKGKDVELRCDPISGHTALYWYRQSLGQGLEFLIYFQGNSAPDKSGLPSDRFSAERTGGSVSTLTIQRTQQEDSAVYLCASSLGMETQYFGPGTRLLVL.

This chain connects TRBV18 to TRBJ2-7; 15 bases align to TRBD2. CDR1 and CDR2 (germline): KGHSH, LQKENI. CDR3 length: 16 amino acids. Unmatched junction bases numbered 4, after V lost 5 bases and J lost 2 bases. DNA for the CDR3: TGTGCCAGCTCAGAAGGACTAGCGGGAGGGGCCTACGAGCAGTACTTC. Translated, it gives CASSEGLAGGAYEQYF.

The rearrangement links TRBV7-9 to TRBJ2-7, with TRBD2 as a possible D gene (6 bases). V was shortened by 5 bases and J by 2 bases, with 22 bases between the two germline ends. This CDR3 contains 17 residues. Germline V gene sequence: CDR1 SEHNR, CDR2 FQNEAQ (reference sequence). CDR3 DNA sequence: TGTGCCAGCAGCCGACGGGAGTCGGGAGATAGCACCTACGAGCAGTACTTC. Encoded protein: CASSRRESGDSTYEQYF.

V and J are TRBV27 and TRBJ2-5; tentative D call: TRBD2 (5 bases). CDR1 MNHEY and CDR2 SMNVEV come from the germline V gene (reference sequence). The germline V and J ends were trimmed by 5 bases and 5 bases, with 15 bases remaining between them. The CDR3 covers 14 residues. This chain's CDR3 is CASSPRTGTETQYF. The CDR3 nucleotides are TGTGCCAGCAGTCCCCGGACGGGAACGGAGACCCAGTACTTC.

V usage is TRBV30 and J usage is TRBJ2-6; D is unresolved. Trimming took off 1 base at V and 3 bases at J, with 7 bases between the two ends. Germline lookup yields CDR1 GTSNPN and CDR2 SVGIG (reference sequence). The CDR3 has 14 amino acids. Here the CDR3 reads CAWSEGNGANVLTF. As DNA, the CDR3 is TGTGCCTGGAGTGAGGGCAATGGGGCCAACGTCCTGACTTTC.

This clone was counted a single time. The rearrangement uses TRBV6-1 and TRBJ1-5, with D uncertain. Trimming shortened V by 4 bases and J by 6 bases, and 16 bases separated the two germline ends. Germline CDR1 reads MNHNS; CDR2 reads SASEGT. The CDR3 is 15 residues long. The CDR3 loop is CASSAGNNGRQPQHF. In nucleotides, the CDR3 is TGTGCCAGCAGTGCGGGGAACAACGGGCGTCAGCCCCAGCATTTT.

Note on this clone: Germline is not matched at one junction end, which may reflect a read error. The chain recombines TRBV28 with TRBJ1-2; a weak D match, TRBD1 (6 bases). CDR1 is MDHEN and CDR2 is SYDVKM in the germline V gene. This CDR3 has 10 residues. The CDR3 loop is CASSSDRFAF. CDR3 DNA: TGTGCCAGCAGTTCAGACAGGTTTGCCTTC.

J is TRBJ2-3 and V is TRBV28; 8 nucleotides line up with TRBD1. The V gene's germline CDR1 is MDHEN and CDR2 SYDVKM. After removal of 7 bases from V and 2 bases from J, the junction contained 5 bases not matched to a gene. CDR3 length equals 14 residues. CDR3 protein: CASTRQGFTDTQYF. DNA of the CDR3: TGTGCCAGCACCCGACAGGGGTTCACAGATACGCAGTATTTT.

This chain joins TRBV5-1 and TRBJ1-1; D is uncertain. Trimming left V 4 bases short and J 4 bases short, with 11 bases between. This CDR3 has 13 residues. The germline V gene encodes CDR1 SGHRS and CDR2 YFSETQ. CDR3 nucleotides: TGCGCCAGCAGCCCCACCCGGGGCACTGAAGCTTTCTTT. It yields the protein CASSPTRGTEAFF.

This clone was detected only once. V usage is TRBV29-1 and J usage is TRBJ2-5; no firm D call. V was pared by 7 bases and J by 5 bases, with 14 bases between. The CDR3 consists of 12 residues. Germline CDR1 SQVTM, CDR2 ANQGSEA. Written as DNA, the CDR3 is TGCAGCGCCGGTGGGGTCACGGAGACCCAGTACTTC. Residues: CSAGGVTETQYF.